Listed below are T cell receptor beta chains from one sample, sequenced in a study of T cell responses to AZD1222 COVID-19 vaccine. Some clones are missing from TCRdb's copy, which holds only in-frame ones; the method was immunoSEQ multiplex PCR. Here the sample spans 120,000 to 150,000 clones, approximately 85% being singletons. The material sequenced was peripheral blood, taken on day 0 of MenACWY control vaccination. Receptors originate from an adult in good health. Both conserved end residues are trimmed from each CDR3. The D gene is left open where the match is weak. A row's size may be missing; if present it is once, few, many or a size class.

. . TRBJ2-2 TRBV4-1 ASSPFTGLTGELF
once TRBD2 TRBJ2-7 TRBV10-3 AISSGLAGGPVLSYEQY
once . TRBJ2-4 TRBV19 ASSIAKFGANIQY
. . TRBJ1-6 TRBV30 AWSVRRAGMNSPLH
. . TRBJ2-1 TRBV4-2 ASSQGGLKGRNEQF
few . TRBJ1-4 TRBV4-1 ASSQGLVRGTTNEKLF
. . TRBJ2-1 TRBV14 ASSKGRNEQF
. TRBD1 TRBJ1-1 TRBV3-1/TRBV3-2 ASSQTGTGKLNTEAF
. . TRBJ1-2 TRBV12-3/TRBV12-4 ASSLQGNYGYT
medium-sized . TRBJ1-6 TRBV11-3 ASSAGTLGSPLH
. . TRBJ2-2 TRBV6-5 ASNRANTGELF
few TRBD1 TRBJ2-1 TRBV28 ASSSADRVKRNEQF
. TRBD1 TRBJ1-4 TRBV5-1 ASSLQGAANEKLF
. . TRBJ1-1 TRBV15 ATSTRRDVEAF
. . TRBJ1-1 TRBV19 ASSITGTNTEAF
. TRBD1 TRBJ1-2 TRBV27 ASSLGTGYGYT
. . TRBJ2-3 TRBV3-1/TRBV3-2 ASSQETDWIGGQY
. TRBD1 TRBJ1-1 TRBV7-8 ASSLARTRGRVNTEAF
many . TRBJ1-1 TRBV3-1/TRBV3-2 ASSQDTTDTEAF
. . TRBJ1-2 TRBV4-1 ASSPEDSSNYGYT
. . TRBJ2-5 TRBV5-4 ASSFSGVETQY
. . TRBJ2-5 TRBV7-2 ASSLVPGGQETQY
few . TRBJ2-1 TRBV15 ATSRDYRGGLNEQF
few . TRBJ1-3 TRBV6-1 ASSEVSRGGNTIY
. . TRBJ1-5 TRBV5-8 ASSLGQTGNQPQH
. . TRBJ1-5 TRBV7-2 ASSLGQSPNQPQH
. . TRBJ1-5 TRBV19 ASTTGSYSNQPQH
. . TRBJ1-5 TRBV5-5 ASSLDGLQPQH
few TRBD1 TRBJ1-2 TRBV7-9 ASSSTTGWGYT